The clone carrying this T cell receptor beta chain has more than one count but fewer than ten. These data belong to a study of T cells after yellow fever vaccination. Via MiXCR, TCRdb re-called the 5' RACE reads, giving one row per CDR3 protein. The table records about 130,000 distinct CDR3 sequences, under 9% of them present only once. J was trimmed by 8 bases and V by 6 bases; bases with no gene match: 8. This CDR3 has 13 residues. Germline CDR1 and CDR2: DFQATT and SNEGSKA (reference sequence). The V gene is TRBV20-1, the J gene TRBJ2-4; 9 bases map to TRBD2. Source: CD8+ T cells sorted from PBMCs, taken on the day of the yellow fever booster vaccination. The origin of this receptor is a man younger than 35 who received the YFV17D yellow fever vaccine. For the CDR3, the DNA is TGCAGTGCCGGAGGCCAGCGGGGGGACATTCAGTACTTC. As protein: CSAGGQRGDIQYF.